A selection of T cell receptor beta chains follows, all from one sample in a study of T cells in Graves' hyperthyroidism and ophthalmopathy. TCRdb reprocessed the multiplex PCR reads with MiXCR, giving one entry per CDR3 protein. Among some 760,000 distinct CDR3 sequences, 11% to 15% were seen once, and the ten largest hold 9.5% to 13%. Sequences were obtained from blood. These receptors all stem from a woman between 18 and 30 years old with Graves' hyperthyroidism. CDR3s include the opening cysteine and the closing phenylalanine or tryptophan. Fields, in order: V gene, J gene, clone size, D gene, CDR3 DNA, CDR3 protein. A D gene is named only where the DNA matches it firmly. Some rows mark clone size as missing; the rest say once, few, many or name a class of expanded clone.

v_call: TRBV2
j_call: TRBJ1-1
clone_size: .
d_call: .
cdr3_nt: TGTGCCAGCATAGGACCCAATTTTTCTAACTCTGAAGCTTTCTTT
cdr3_aa: CASIGPNFSNSEAFF

v_call: TRBV7-9
j_call: TRBJ2-5
clone_size: .
d_call: TRBD2
cdr3_nt: TGTGCCAGCAGCGGGGGGGGAGGGGAAGAGACCCAGTACTTC
cdr3_aa: CASSGGGGEETQYF

v_call: TRBV6-5
j_call: TRBJ1-5
clone_size: many
d_call: .
cdr3_nt: TGTGCCAGCAGTTACTCGACGGGGGGCGGTCAGCCCCAGCATTTT
cdr3_aa: CASSYSTGGGQPQHF

v_call: TRBV20-1
j_call: TRBJ2-3
clone_size: many
d_call: TRBD2
cdr3_nt: TGCAGTGCTAGAGGCGGTCATTTGGCGGGAGATCGCACAGATACGCAGTATTTT
cdr3_aa: CSARGGHLAGDRTDTQYF

v_call: TRBV10-1
j_call: TRBJ1-1
clone_size: many
d_call: .
cdr3_nt: TGCGCCAGCAGTGAGTCGGGGGCAAACACTGAAGCTTTCTTT
cdr3_aa: CASSESGANTEAFF

v_call: TRBV28
j_call: TRBJ1-5
clone_size: few
d_call: TRBD1
cdr3_nt: TGTGCCAGCAGTTTCCCCGGACAGGGGATCTACCAGCCCCAGCATTTT
cdr3_aa: CASSFPGQGIYQPQHF

v_call: TRBV19
j_call: TRBJ2-7
clone_size: once
d_call: TRBD2
cdr3_nt: TGTGCCAGTCAATCCACCGCGGGAGTAAAGGAGCAGTACTTC
cdr3_aa: CASQSTAGVKEQYF

v_call: TRBV6-1
j_call: TRBJ1-1
clone_size: .
d_call: .
cdr3_nt: TGTGCCAGCACGCCCTACAGGGTAGCGGCGGCTTTCTTT
cdr3_aa: CASTPYRVAAAFF

v_call: TRBV4-1
j_call: TRBJ2-5
clone_size: few
d_call: .
cdr3_nt: TGCGCCAGCAGCCAAGGGTTGGCCGGGCGGGAGACCCAGTACTTC
cdr3_aa: CASSQGLAGRETQYF

v_call: TRBV18
j_call: TRBJ2-7
clone_size: many
d_call: .
cdr3_nt: TGTGCCAGCTCTCCGGGGATGTACGAGCAGTACTTC
cdr3_aa: CASSPGMYEQYF

v_call: TRBV7-9
j_call: TRBJ2-7
clone_size: many
d_call: TRBD2
cdr3_nt: TGTGCCAGCAGCACTAGCGGGAGGAATCGTGAGCAGTACTTC
cdr3_aa: CASSTSGRNREQYF

v_call: TRBV6-2/TRBV6-3
j_call: TRBJ1-2
clone_size: many
d_call: TRBD1
cdr3_nt: TGTGCCAGCAGTTACCTCCGGACAGGGAGCAATGGCTACACCTTC
cdr3_aa: CASSYLRTGSNGYTF

v_call: TRBV28
j_call: TRBJ1-6
clone_size: few
d_call: .
cdr3_nt: TGTGCCAGCAGTTTTGGGTCAAATTCACCCCTCCACTTT
cdr3_aa: CASSFGSNSPLHF

v_call: TRBV12-3/TRBV12-4
j_call: TRBJ2-1
clone_size: many
d_call: .
cdr3_nt: TGTGCCAGCAGTTTAGTAGGGCCCAATGAGCAGTTCTTC
cdr3_aa: CASSLVGPNEQFF

v_call: TRBV19
j_call: TRBJ1-5
clone_size: few
d_call: TRBD1
cdr3_nt: TGTGCCAGTAGTATACTATTGGCCGGGACAGGGGGCTACCTTAGCAATCAGCCCCAGCATTTT
cdr3_aa: CASSILLAGTGGYLSNQPQHF

v_call: TRBV12-3/TRBV12-4
j_call: TRBJ2-1
clone_size: .
d_call: .
cdr3_nt: TGTGCCAGCAGTTTAATAGAGACCACCGAGCAGTTCTTC
cdr3_aa: CASSLIETTEQFF

v_call: TRBV28
j_call: TRBJ2-5
clone_size: many
d_call: TRBD2
cdr3_nt: TGTGCCAGCAGTGGAGCGGGAGGGGCTTTCGAGACCCAGTACTTC
cdr3_aa: CASSGAGGAFETQYF

v_call: TRBV20-1
j_call: TRBJ2-7
clone_size: few
d_call: .
cdr3_nt: TGCAGTGCTACGACAAGGCCTACCCCCTACAATGAGCAGTACTTC
cdr3_aa: CSATTRPTPYNEQYF

v_call: TRBV27
j_call: TRBJ1-2
clone_size: few
d_call: .
cdr3_nt: TGTGCCAGCAGTTTGTCGTCTGGGGCCTCCTATGGCTACACCTTC
cdr3_aa: CASSLSSGASYGYTF

v_call: TRBV12-3/TRBV12-4
j_call: TRBJ1-1
clone_size: .
d_call: .
cdr3_nt: TGTGCCAGCAGTTTGAGACAGCTCCCGAACACTGAAGCTTTCTTT
cdr3_aa: CASSLRQLPNTEAFF

v_call: TRBV24-1
j_call: TRBJ2-3
clone_size: few
d_call: TRBD1
cdr3_nt: TGTGCCACCAGTGATCCTGGCGGGACAGGGCCGACAGATACGCAGTATTTT
cdr3_aa: CATSDPGGTGPTDTQYF

v_call: TRBV18
j_call: TRBJ1-3
clone_size: few
d_call: .
cdr3_nt: TGTGCCAGCTCAACTAATACAGGGTTTGGAAACACCATATATTTT
cdr3_aa: CASSTNTGFGNTIYF

v_call: TRBV20-1
j_call: TRBJ1-1
clone_size: .
d_call: TRBD1
cdr3_nt: TGCAGTGCTAGAGAGATTCAAGGGACAGGGGACACTGAAGCTTTCTTT
cdr3_aa: CSAREIQGTGDTEAFF

v_call: TRBV14
j_call: TRBJ1-2
clone_size: .
d_call: .
cdr3_nt: TGTGCCAGCAGCCAAGATAGGTGGGACTCCTGGTATGGCTACACCTTC
cdr3_aa: CASSQDRWDSWYGYTF

v_call: TRBV4-3
j_call: TRBJ2-7
clone_size: few
d_call: .
cdr3_nt: TGCGCCAGCAGCCAAGAGGTAGGAACAGACGCTCGGGACGAGCAGTACTTC
cdr3_aa: CASSQEVGTDARDEQYF

v_call: TRBV6-2/TRBV6-3
j_call: TRBJ2-7
clone_size: many
d_call: .
cdr3_nt: TGTGCCAGCGCCAGTAGCGGATCAGGGAGCTACGAGCAGTACTTC
cdr3_aa: CASASSGSGSYEQYF

v_call: TRBV27
j_call: TRBJ2-3
clone_size: many
d_call: .
cdr3_nt: TGTGCCAGCACAACCACTGAGACAGATACGCAGTATTTT
cdr3_aa: CASTTTETDTQYF

v_call: TRBV7-3
j_call: TRBJ2-1
clone_size: .
d_call: TRBD2
cdr3_nt: TGTGCCAGCAGCCCGCATAGCGGGAGGGACATGGCTCAGTTCTTC
cdr3_aa: CASSPHSGRDMAQFF

v_call: TRBV18
j_call: TRBJ1-1
clone_size: few
d_call: .
cdr3_nt: TGTGCCAGCTCACCACCCCGGGTCCCCCCCACTGAAGCTTTCTTT
cdr3_aa: CASSPPRVPPTEAFF

v_call: TRBV6-2/TRBV6-3
j_call: TRBJ2-1
clone_size: many
d_call: TRBD2
cdr3_nt: TGTGCCAGCAAGCTAGCGGGAGACGGCAATGAGCAGTTCTTC
cdr3_aa: CASKLAGDGNEQFF

v_call: TRBV5-1
j_call: TRBJ2-7
clone_size: many
d_call: .
cdr3_nt: TGCGCCAGCGGCCGGGACGGGTTATACGAGCAGTACTTC
cdr3_aa: CASGRDGLYEQYF

v_call: TRBV4-3
j_call: TRBJ1-5
clone_size: .
d_call: .
cdr3_nt: TGCGCCAGCAGCCAATTCCTCTTGAATCAGCCCCAGCATTTT
cdr3_aa: CASSQFLLNQPQHF

v_call: TRBV2
j_call: TRBJ2-1
clone_size: many
d_call: TRBD2
cdr3_nt: TGTGCCAGCGGGAGGGCCGGGAATGAGCAGTTCTTC
cdr3_aa: CASGRAGNEQFF

v_call: TRBV4-3
j_call: TRBJ1-5
clone_size: .
d_call: .
cdr3_nt: TGCGCCAGCAGCCAAGAAAGCTGGGGGAATCAGCCCCAGCATTTT
cdr3_aa: CASSQESWGNQPQHF

v_call: TRBV7-9
j_call: TRBJ2-7
clone_size: few
d_call: .
cdr3_nt: TGTGCCAGCAGCTTCTGGCCCAGTAAATACTACGAGCAGTACTTC
cdr3_aa: CASSFWPSKYYEQYF

v_call: TRBV20-1
j_call: TRBJ2-3
clone_size: many
d_call: .
cdr3_nt: TGCAGTGCTGTATTTAGCACAGATACGCAGTATTTT
cdr3_aa: CSAVFSTDTQYF

v_call: TRBV2
j_call: TRBJ2-1
clone_size: few
d_call: .
cdr3_nt: TGTGCCAGCAGTAGGGCGATTGAGCAGTTCTTC
cdr3_aa: CASSRAIEQFF

v_call: TRBV27
j_call: TRBJ1-5
clone_size: many
d_call: TRBD1
cdr3_nt: TGTGCCAGCAGTTCCCGACAGGGGGGCAATCAGCCCCAGCATTTT
cdr3_aa: CASSSRQGGNQPQHF

v_call: TRBV7-9
j_call: TRBJ2-5
clone_size: .
d_call: TRBD1
cdr3_nt: TGTGCCAGCAGCGAGGAGACAGGGGGCGTGCAAGAGACCCAGTACTTC
cdr3_aa: CASSEETGGVQETQYF

v_call: TRBV29-1
j_call: TRBJ1-2
clone_size: .
d_call: .
cdr3_nt: TGCAGCGTTGAAGATGCTGCAGGGTACACCTTC
cdr3_aa: CSVEDAAGYTF

v_call: TRBV24-1
j_call: TRBJ1-2
clone_size: few
d_call: TRBD1
cdr3_nt: TGTGCCACCAGTGATGGAGAGGGGGCCTATGGCTACACCTTC
cdr3_aa: CATSDGEGAYGYTF

v_call: TRBV28
j_call: TRBJ2-7
clone_size: many
d_call: .
cdr3_nt: TGTGCCAGCAGTTTGGGTCCACCTCCCTACGAGCAGTACTTC
cdr3_aa: CASSLGPPPYEQYF

v_call: TRBV28
j_call: TRBJ2-2
clone_size: many
d_call: .
cdr3_nt: TGTGCCAGCAGTTTCGGGGAAAGCGCCTTGAACACCGGGGAGCTGTTTTTT
cdr3_aa: CASSFGESALNTGELFF

v_call: TRBV5-6
j_call: TRBJ1-3
clone_size: .
d_call: .
cdr3_nt: TGTGCCAGCAGCTTGAGAGGAGGAGGGTACTCTGGAAACACCATATATTTT
cdr3_aa: CASSLRGGGYSGNTIYF

v_call: TRBV18
j_call: TRBJ2-1
clone_size: few
d_call: TRBD2
cdr3_nt: TGTGCCAGCTCACGAGGAGAGGGACTAGCGGGAGTCGGGTTCCACAATGAGCAGTTCTTC
cdr3_aa: CASSRGEGLAGVGFHNEQFF

v_call: TRBV20-1
j_call: TRBJ2-1
clone_size: many
d_call: TRBD2
cdr3_nt: TGCAGTGCCGAGACTAGCGGGAGGGGGAGCTCCTACAATGAGCAGTTCTTC
cdr3_aa: CSAETSGRGSSYNEQFF

v_call: TRBV6-1
j_call: TRBJ2-1
clone_size: few
d_call: .
cdr3_nt: TGTGCCAGCAGTGGGGGAGGGGGGACAGTGACCTACAATGAGCAGTTCTTC
cdr3_aa: CASSGGGGTVTYNEQFF

v_call: TRBV6-1
j_call: TRBJ1-1
clone_size: .
d_call: .
cdr3_nt: TGTGCCAGCATCCTAACCCCCGGCAGCACTGAAGCTTTCTTT
cdr3_aa: CASILTPGSTEAFF

v_call: TRBV18
j_call: TRBJ2-5
clone_size: many
d_call: TRBD1
cdr3_nt: TGTGCCAGCTCACACGGACAGGAAGAGACCCAGTACTTC
cdr3_aa: CASSHGQEETQYF

v_call: TRBV7-9
j_call: TRBJ2-1
clone_size: many
d_call: .
cdr3_nt: TGTGCCAGCAGGCATCGTCCCAGGGGCTACAATGAGCAGTTCTTC
cdr3_aa: CASRHRPRGYNEQFF

v_call: TRBV4-2
j_call: TRBJ2-5
clone_size: .
d_call: TRBD2
cdr3_nt: TGTGCCAGCAGCCAAGATGTGAGACTAGCGGCCGAAGAGACCCAGTACTTC
cdr3_aa: CASSQDVRLAAEETQYF

v_call: TRBV5-1
j_call: TRBJ2-1
clone_size: .
d_call: TRBD2
cdr3_nt: TGCGCCAGCAGCTCGGGACTAGCGGGCCGATCCTACAATGAGCAGTTCTTC
cdr3_aa: CASSSGLAGRSYNEQFF

v_call: TRBV7-9
j_call: TRBJ2-1
clone_size: many
d_call: TRBD2
cdr3_nt: TGTGCCAGCAGCTCCCCCACTTTGCGGGAGGGTGGGCGTGAGCAGTTCTTC
cdr3_aa: CASSSPTLREGGREQFF

v_call: TRBV24-1
j_call: TRBJ2-1
clone_size: .
d_call: TRBD1
cdr3_nt: TGTGCCACCAGTGATAACACTGGACAGGGGAATTTACATGAGCAGTTCTTC
cdr3_aa: CATSDNTGQGNLHEQFF